Here is one T cell receptor beta chain with its context. Its target is not known. In TCRdb, the RACE reads were re-called with MiXCR into one record per CDR3 protein. This table has 100,000 or so distinct CDR3 sequences, roughly 9.6% appearing once. The data originate from a study of human T cells and chemical hapten exposure. Study-level findings and limits: Clustering by CDR3 similarity yielded significantly more large clusters from expanded TCRs than controls.

From germline, CDR1 is SGHTA and CDR2 FQGNSA. V dropped 4 bases and J dropped 4 bases, with 10 bases sitting between them. The length of the CDR3 is 13 residues. The time point: patch test 1, 2 weeks after DPC sensitization. Treatment of the sample: therapeutic diphenylcyclopropenone sensitization with weekly scalp DPC. The material sequenced was whole blood, taken in connection with sensitization to the hapten diphenylcyclopropenone (DPC). This TCR was sampled from a woman between 40 and 50 years old with alopecia areata. Some clones in this sample may be carry-over from other donors' samples. The chain recombines TRBV7-2 with TRBJ2-5, with no clear D. The CDR3 DNA reads as TGTGCCAGCAGCTCCTTAACCCTAGAGACCCAGTACTTC. Protein product: CASSSLTLETQYF.